In its sample, the clone carrying this T cell receptor (beta chain) was seen a few times. From the 5' RACE reads, TCRdb called clonotypes with MiXCR, one entry per CDR3 protein. The repertoire holds approximately 340,000 distinct CDR3 sequences, with around a sixth as singletons. The sample is drawn from a study of T-cell memory formation after mild COVID-19. V shed 0 bases and J shed 6 bases, with 11 bases lying between them. The germline gives CDR1 SGHKS, CDR2 YYEKEE (reference sequence). The CDR3 runs to 14 residues. The sequencing input was PBMCs or a T cell subset sorted from them (not recorded which). This sequence was found in a man in his late teens or twenties who had mild COVID-19 (a few samples of this study predate the infection). Cell type and time point are not known. The rearrangement links TRBV5-5 to TRBJ2-3; the D is unclear. The CDR3 DNA is TGTGCCAGCAGCTTGGGGCAGCTCGTCGATACGCAGTATTTT. It yields the protein CASSLGQLVDTQYF.